The table lists the clone carrying this T cell receptor beta chain with many counts. Its antigen is unknown. This entry is derived from a study of T cells in Graves' hyperthyroidism and ophthalmopathy. The study's findings and limits: The model made its ophthalmopathy prediction, and onset followed a median roughly six months later.

The CDR3 loop spans 15 amino acids. Germline-derived CDR1 and CDR2 are SGHTS and YDEGEE. V dropped 0 bases and J dropped 4 bases, with 11 bases sitting between them. TCR beta CDR3 sequences were amplified from RNA transcripts. The HTBI set primed first-round TCR CDR3 RT-PCR. TCRdb fed the multiplex PCR reads into MiXCR, producing one record per CDR3 protein. This table has 350,000 to 500,000 distinct CDR3 sequences, roughly 13% appearing once. The hyperthyroidism was newly diagnosed and had lasted under 2 months; the patients were aged 18 to 65. The TCR sequence derives from a woman between 18 and 29 years old with Graves' hyperthyroidism. The chain recombines TRBV5-8 with TRBJ1-5; the D gene is possibly TRBD1 (5 bases). The source material was blood. The CDR3 sequence is CASSLVAGTNQPQHF. The CDR3 DNA follows: TGTGCCAGCAGCTTGGTGGCAGGGACGAATCAGCCCCAGCATTTT.